This T cell receptor (beta chain) was obtained from a study of metastatic and nonmetastatic thyroid tumors. Looking at the study overall: The study looked at repertoires side by side in blood and in tumor or nodule tissue from malignant and benign thyroid patients. Findings and limits, study-wide: When malignant thyroid tumors were compared with benign nodules, TCR beta diversity was reportedly significantly higher in the malignant tumors. This held in both blood and tumor samples.

To note about this clone: Its antigen is still unknown.

Germline values: CDR1 LNHDA, CDR2 SQIVND (reference sequence). V shed 8 bases and J shed 0 bases, with 17 bases lying between them. This CDR3 comprises 16 residues. Original handling: It was from CDR3 differences across clinicopathological groups that a distant-metastasis classifier for papillary thyroid cancer was built. TCRdb re-clonotyped the PCR reads through MiXCR. TCRdb, not the original authors, processed these V and J calls. The data show 20,000 to 25,000 clones, around 12% seen once. Before thyroid surgery, none of the patients had received any treatment. Source material: blood. The chain employs TRBV19 and TRBJ2-1; D gene ambiguous. The TCR was taken from a female donor with papillary thyroid cancer or a benign thyroid nodule (not recorded which). Some clones in this sample may be carry-over from other donors' samples. The CDR3 here is CASDPIGFSSYNEQFF. CDR3 nucleotides: TGTGCCAGTGATCCCATCGGATTTAGCTCCTACAATGAGCAGTTCTTC.